These 30 T cell receptor beta chains came from one sample sequenced in a study of radiation and T cells in renal cell carcinoma. Only in-frame clones appear in the TCRdb table, and some are missing; sequencing was by immunoSEQ multiplex PCR. The profile shows 10,000 to 15,000 clones, 30% to 40% of them singletons. Treatment indicated: 15 Gy SBRT to primary tumor, nephrectomy 4 weeks later. The sample consisted of tumor tissue, taken from a patient whose treatment included radiotherapy and nephrectomy. The receptor source for this set is a man aged 55 to 70 with renal cell carcinoma.

This chain connects TRBV6-1 to TRBJ2-5, with TRBD2 matching 7 bases. V dropped 8 bases and J dropped 2; count of bases not matched to a gene: 11. This CDR3 contains 15 residues. The germline V gene encodes CDR1 MNHNS and CDR2 SASEGT. The chain's CDR3 is CASRGEVFVQETQYF. The CDR3 DNA sequence: TGTGCCAGCCGGGGGGAGGTTTTCGTACAAGAGACCCAGTACTTC.

The chain employs TRBV25-1 and TRBJ1-3; D might be TRBD1 (5 bases). This CDR3 is 13 amino acids long. Trimming stripped 7 bases from V and 4 bases from J, with 11 bases between. CDR1 is MGHDK and CDR2 is SYGVNS in the germline V gene. Here the CDR3 DNA reads TGTGCCAGCACGAGACAGTCAGGAAACACCATATATTTT. Its protein is CASTRQSGNTIYF. Based on the CDR3 plus reference TRBV25-1 and TRBJ1-3, the full variable domain is EADIYQTPRYLVIGTGKKITLECSQTMGHDKMYWYQQDPGMELHLIHYSYGVNSTEKGDLSSESTVSRIRTEHFPLTLESARPSHTSQYLCASTRQSGNTIYFGEGSWLTVV.

In its sample, this clone is medium-sized. The chain is built from TRBV15 and TRBJ2-7, with D unclear. The CDR3 is 13 amino acids. The V and J ends lost 0 bases and 2 bases respectively, with 5 bases between them. Germline CDR1 is LNHNV and CDR2 is YYDKDF (reference sequence). The DNA for the CDR3 is TGTGCCACCAGCAGAGATCCTCCCTACGAGCAGTACTTC. Its translation: CATSRDPPYEQYF.

This clone was seen ten or more times. The chain is built from TRBV28 and TRBJ1-5, with D hard to call. CDR1 and CDR2 from the germline V gene are MDHEN and SYDVKM. V shed 3 bases and J shed 10 bases, with 10 bases lying between them. The CDR3 runs 12 residues. CDR3 protein: CASSLQAQPQHF. CDR3 DNA: TGTGCCAGCAGTTTGCAGGCGCAACCCCAGCATTTT. Together with reference TRBV28 and TRBJ1-5, the CDR3 gives the full variable domain: DVKVTQSSRYLVKRTGEKVFLECVQDMDHENMFWYRQDPGLGLRLIYFSYDVKMKEKGDIPEGYSVSREKKERFSLILESASTNQTSMYLCASSLQAQPQHFGDGTRLSIL.

This sequence joins TRBV30 and TRBJ1-3, with 11 nucleotides matching TRBD1. The CDR3 has 16 amino acids. Germline V gene lookup returns CDR1 GTSNPN and CDR2 SVGIG (reference sequence). V was pared by 1 base and J by 0 bases, with 2 bases of the junction left unmatched. Here the CDR3 reads CAWSDGTGGSGNTIYF. Here the CDR3 DNA reads TGTGCCTGGAGTGATGGGACAGGGGGCTCTGGAAACACCATATATTTT.

V gene TRBV5-1 combines with J gene TRBJ1-1; D might be TRBD1 (5 bases). The germline gives CDR1 SGHRS, CDR2 YFSETQ. This CDR3 is built from 15 residues. V was cut by 0 bases and J by 6 bases, with 15 bases left in between. CDR3 nucleotides: TGCGCCAGCAGCTTGGAGGTTAGCGGGGACGCTGAAGCTTTCTTT. Translation: CASSLEVSGDAEAFF.

V usage is TRBV5-6 and J usage is TRBJ2-1; the D gene is possibly TRBD1 (6 bases). CDR1 SGHDT and CDR2 YYEEEE come from the germline V gene. The CDR3 is 15 amino acids. V lost 5 bases to trimming and J lost 3 bases, with 15 bases between them. CDR3 in DNA: TGTGCCAGCAGGTACCGGGACACCGACTACAATGAGCAGTTCTTC. Residues: CASRYRDTDYNEQFF.

This clone appeared a few times. This chain uses TRBV6-5 with TRBJ2-5, with D maybe TRBD2 (6 bases). The V end lost 7 bases, the J end lost 10 bases, and 19 bases lay between the germline ends. Looked up from germline, CDR1 is MNHEY and CDR2 is SVGAGI. The CDR3 is 13 amino acids. CDR3 DNA: TGTGCCAGCAATCCAGTAGTTGGGGGAGGCCAGTACTTC. Translating it yields CASNPVVGGGQYF.

This chain connects TRBV5-1 to TRBJ2-5; 7 bases match TRBD1. This CDR3 comprises 13 residues. CDR1 SGHRS and CDR2 YFSETQ come from the germline V gene. The trim removed 4 bases at V and 4 bases at J, leaving 4 bases unmatched. The DNA for the CDR3 is TGCGCCAGCAGCCCCGGACAGGCAGAGACCCAGTACTTC. Amino acid sequence: CASSPGQAETQYF.

The chain is built from TRBV18 and TRBJ2-3; D remains ambiguous. Germline V gene data show CDR1 as KGHSH and CDR2 as LQKENI. Trimming cost V 2 bases and J 5 bases, with 8 bases left between them. This CDR3 comprises 13 residues. CDR3 nucleotide sequence: TGTGCCAGCTCACCAAAGACTCGAGATACGCAGTATTTT. Amino acids: CASSPKTRDTQYF.

This clone was counted only a few times. The chain couples TRBV4-1 to TRBJ1-1; D not resolved. CDR1 is MGHRA and CDR2 is YSYEKL in the germline V gene. The ends were cut back, 0 bases at V and 0 bases at J, with 8 bases in the middle. This CDR3 is 15 amino acids long. CDR3 in amino acids: CASSQERSMNTEAFF. CDR3 in DNA: TGCGCCAGCAGCCAAGAACGGAGTATGAACACTGAAGCTTTCTTT.

The chain links TRBV9 to TRBJ1-6, with a possible D match to TRBD1 (6 bases). Germline V lookup: CDR1 SGDLS, CDR2 YYNGEE. The CDR3 is made up of 14 amino acids. V dropped 0 bases and J dropped 9 bases, with 10 bases sitting between them. CDR3 residues: CASSVGAGVSPLHF. In DNA, the CDR3 is TGTGCCAGCAGCGTAGGGGCAGGGGTTTCACCCCTCCACTTT.

The rearrangement uses TRBV11-2 and TRBJ2-7, with 14 positions matching TRBD2. V gave up 10 bases and J gave up 4 bases; unmatched junction bases: 3. Germline V lookup: CDR1 SGHAT, CDR2 FQNNGV. There are 13 residues in the CDR3. The chain's CDR3 is CATRLAGGYEQYF. CDR3 nucleotide sequence: TGTGCCACCAGACTAGCGGGGGGGTACGAGCAGTACTTC. Complete variable domain (other parts from reference TRBV11-2 and TRBJ2-7): EAGVAQSPRYKIIEKRQSVAFWCNPISGHATLYWYQQILGQGPKLLIQFQNNGVVDDSQLPKDRFSAERLKGVDSTLKIQPAKLEDSAVYLCATRLAGGYEQYFGPGTRLTVT.

The rearrangement joins TRBV29-1 to TRBJ1-1, with D maybe TRBD1 (5 bases). The CDR3 covers 11 residues. The V end was cut by 2 bases, the J end by 6 bases, with 7 bases between. CDR1 SQVTM and CDR2 ANQGSEA come from the germline V gene. CDR3 sequence reads: CSVERGAEAFF. CDR3 sequence (DNA): TGCAGCGTTGAACGGGGGGCTGAAGCTTTCTTT.

As concerns this clone: One end of the junction fails to match germline, which may point to a read error. The chain employs TRBV5-4 and TRBJ1-5; D unresolved. Germline CDR1 and CDR2: SGHNT and YYREEE (reference sequence). The CDR3 totals 16 residues. CDR3 nucleotide sequence: TGTGCCAACAGCTTGGTAACAGACTATAGCAATCAGCCCCAGCATTTT. Translating it yields CANSLVTDYSNQPQHF.

The chain links TRBV9 to TRBJ1-1; D gene uncertain. V was cut by 3 bases and J by 8 bases, with 17 bases left in between. The CDR3 extends over 14 amino acids. CDR1 is SGDLS and CDR2 is YYNGEE in the germline V gene. The CDR3 nucleotides are TGTGCCAGCAGCGCCGGGCCTATTCAAGGGGAAGCTTTCTTT. This encodes CASSAGPIQGEAFF.

The V call is TRBV7-2, the J call TRBJ1-1; D remains unclear. Germline V gene data show CDR1 as SGHTA and CDR2 as FQGNSA. Deletions cut 1 base from V and 4 bases from J, with 4 bases between. This CDR3 is built from 12 residues. DNA for the CDR3: TGTGCCAGCAGCTTAGTTCTCACTGAAGCTTTCTTT. Translating it yields CASSLVLTEAFF.

V gene TRBV19 combines with J gene TRBJ2-3; D is uncertain. The germline CDR1 and CDR2 sequences are LNHDA and SQIVND (reference sequence). With 3 bases removed from V and 6 bases from J, the gap between germline ends came to 4 bases. The CDR3 runs 11 residues. The CDR3 is CASSISDTQYF. The CDR3 nucleotides read TGTGCCAGTAGTATCTCTGATACGCAGTATTTT.

This chain's CDR3 is CASSQGRTVNTEAFF. For the CDR3, the DNA is TGTGCCAGCAGCCAAGGGAGGACAGTGAACACTGAAGCTTTCTTT. J is TRBJ1-1 and V is TRBV4-2, with D possibly being TRBD1 (6 bases). The CDR3 contains 15 residues. Germline loops: CDR1 LGHNA, CDR2 YNFKEQ. The ends were cut back, 1 base at V and 0 bases at J, with 9 bases in the middle.

The V and J genes are TRBV4-3 and TRBJ1-1, with D perhaps matching TRBD1 (5 bases). CDR3 length: 16 residues. Germline lookup yields CDR1 LGHNA and CDR2 YSLEER. Between the trimmed V and J ends, which lost 0 bases and 0 bases, there was a span of 11 bases. The CDR3 DNA sequence: TGCGCCAGCAGCCAAGATCGGGCAGGGCTGAACACTGAAGCTTTCTTT. Its protein product is CASSQDRAGLNTEAFF.

In its sample, this clone was seen many times. The chain combines TRBV6-5 with TRBJ2-7, with 8 bases identical to TRBD1. V shed 4 bases, J shed 6 bases, and the junction held 8 bases outside the gene matches. The V gene's germline CDR1 is MNHEY and CDR2 SVGAGI. The CDR3 has 14 amino acids. The CDR3 is CASSFLGQGGEQYF. The CDR3 DNA is TGTGCCAGCAGTTTCCTAGGACAGGGCGGCGAGCAGTACTTC.

V gene TRBV2 combines with J gene TRBJ2-7, with TRBD2 matching over 7 bases. This CDR3 is built from 14 residues. The germline gives CDR1 SNHLY, CDR2 FYNNEI. The V segment lost 5 bases and the J segment 7 bases; nucleotides outside the gene matches: 11. The CDR3 loop is CASSPRGSPEEQYF. The CDR3 region has the DNA TGTGCCAGCAGTCCGCGGGGGTCCCCTGAGGAGCAGTACTTC.

This clone was counted only a few times. In DNA form, the CDR3 reads TGTGCCTGGAGTGGGGGACAGGGACCCGAGCAGTACTTC. Translating it yields CAWSGGQGPEQYF. The gene calls are TRBV30 and TRBJ2-7, with 9 nucleotides matching TRBD1. The V gene end was trimmed by 1 base and the J gene end by 6 bases; junction bases not matched to a gene: 4. Germline V gene sequence: CDR1 GTSNPN, CDR2 SVGIG (reference sequence). The CDR3 length is 13 residues.

This CDR3 reads CASSLGTNTEAFF. The CDR3 nucleotides are TGTGCCAGCAGCTTAGGCACGAACACTGAAGCTTTCTTT. The chain couples TRBV13 to TRBJ1-1, with D unclear. Trimming pared 0 bases from V and 1 base from J, leaving 3 bases between. The CDR3 loop spans 13 amino acids. Germline CDR1 reads PRHDT; CDR2 reads FYEKMQ (reference sequence).

The chain has TRBV29-1 and TRBJ1-1; D unclear. Germline CDR1 and CDR2: SQVTM and ANQGSEA. V lost 1 base to trimming and J lost 5 bases, with 8 bases between them. The CDR3 consists of 12 residues. The CDR3 DNA reads as TGCAGCGTTGAAGCACTTCAGACTGAAGCTTTCTTT. Its translation is CSVEALQTEAFF.

This clone is medium-sized within its sample. This chain joins TRBV6-5 and TRBJ2-7; D may be TRBD1 (7 bases). Germline-derived CDR1 and CDR2 are MNHEY and SVGAGI. V lost 3 bases and J 4 bases, leaving 16 bases between the germline ends. The CDR3 sequence is 15 residues long. CDR3 nucleotides: TGTGCCAGCAGTTATAGTTACCAGGGGGGATACGAGCAGTACTTC. This sequence encodes CASSYSYQGGYEQYF.

V is TRBV15 and J is TRBJ2-2; TRBD2 might be the D (5 bases). V lost 0 bases to trimming and J lost 6 bases, with 8 bases between them. CDR1 is LNHNV, CDR2 YYDKDF, per germline (reference sequence). The CDR3 is 14 residues long. The CDR3 protein is CATSRDRAAGELFF. DNA of the CDR3: TGTGCCACCAGCAGAGATAGAGCGGCCGGGGAGCTGTTTTTT. Using reference TRBV15 and TRBJ2-2 for the parts outside the CDR3, the full variable domain is DAMVIQNPRYQVTQFGKPVTLSCSQTLNHNVMYWYQQKSSQAPKLLFHYYDKDFNNEADTPDNFQSRRPNTSFCFLDIRSPGLGDTAMYLCATSRDRAAGELFFGEGSRLTVL.

This clone is medium-sized within its sample. V usage is TRBV6-1 and J usage is TRBJ1-1; D remains unclear. Trimming stripped 4 bases from V and 3 bases from J, with 9 bases between. The CDR3 extends over 13 amino acids. Germline lookup yields CDR1 MNHNS and CDR2 SASEGT. The CDR3 sequence is CASSVMRDTEAFF. CDR3 DNA sequence: TGTGCCAGCAGTGTGATGAGGGACACTGAAGCTTTCTTT.

This clone is medium-sized within its sample. The rearrangement uses TRBV5-1 and TRBJ1-2; a weak D match, TRBD1 (5 bases). This CDR3 contains 14 residues. Looked up from germline, CDR1 is SGHRS and CDR2 is YFSETQ. Trimming took 3 bases from V and 7 from J, leaving 16 bases between them. CDR3 sequence: CASSWGRKIGGYTF. The CDR3 DNA reads as TGCGCCAGCAGCTGGGGACGGAAAATTGGTGGCTACACCTTC.

This clone is judged medium-sized (0.01 to 0.1%). The rearrangement uses TRBV4-2 and TRBJ1-1; D gene ambiguous. V lost 4 bases, J lost 3 bases, and 12 bases lay in between. Germline CDR1 is LGHNA and CDR2 is YNFKEQ. The length of the CDR3 is 14 residues. CDR3 nucleotide sequence: TGTGCCAGCAGCCGAGGATCCCAGGACACTGAAGCTTTCTTT. Amino acids: CASSRGSQDTEAFF.